The T cell receptor (beta chain) described here comes from a study of early T cells in non-severe SARS-CoV-2 infection. There are many counts of this clonotype. Individual cDNA molecules received unique molecular identifiers during library preparation. TCRdb reanalysed the 5' RACE reads using MiXCR and keeps one entry per CDR3 protein. The sample lists around 53,000 distinct CDR3 sequences; 12% were seen once. The CDR3 is made up of 15 amino acids. Trimming pared 5 bases from V and 3 bases from J, leaving 17 bases between. Germline V gives CDR1 SNHLY, CDR2 FYNNEI. The chain joins TRBV2 to TRBJ2-7; tentatively, D is TRBD2 (6 bases). This TCR was recovered from an adult who was a healthcare worker with PCR-confirmed SARS-CoV-2 infection or an uninfected control (not recorded which). Sequencing used whole blood. The CDR3 region is CASSPPGGVNYEQYF. The DNA of the CDR3 is TGTGCCAGCAGTCCCCCCGGGGGAGTCAACTACGAGCAGTACTTC.